These 18 T cell receptor beta chains originate from one sample sequenced in a study of cytomegalovirus exposure and HLA in healthy donors. 60 Vbeta and 13 Jbeta primers were used in PCR. Libraries were prepared by immunoSEQ multiplex PCR; TCRdb keeps only in-frame clonotypes and omits some of them. This table holds more than 100,000 clones, nearly 80% found once. The sample taken for sequencing was PBMCs. Receptors originate from a male donor in good health and CMV-seronegative.

The CDR3 DNA sequence: TGTGCCAGCAGCCGGGGACAGAGTGAAAAACTGTTTTTT. Translated, it gives CASSRGQSEKLFF. This chain connects TRBV7-2 to TRBJ1-4, with 7 bases identical to TRBD1. This CDR3 region has 13 residues. CDR1 is SGHTA and CDR2 is FQGNSA in the germline V gene. V trimming: 5 bases; J trimming: 7 bases; junction bases outside the gene matches: 4.

J is TRBJ1-3 and V is TRBV20-1; D gene ambiguous. The germline V and J ends were trimmed by 3 bases and 4 bases, with 4 bases remaining between them. The CDR3 spans 11 residues. From germline, CDR1 is DFQATT and CDR2 SNEGSKA (reference sequence). This CDR3 is CSASVGNTIYF. The CDR3 coding sequence is TGCAGTGCTAGCGTGGGAAACACCATATATTTT.

In its sample, this clone was seen once. This chain links TRBV7-9 with TRBJ2-5; 11 bases align to TRBD2. The CDR3 sequence is 16 residues long. Germline assignment: CDR1 SEHNR and CDR2 FQNEAQ (reference sequence). Trimming removed 7 bases from V and 5 bases from J; junction bases left unmatched: 12. Here the CDR3 reads CASTILSGLAEETQYF. The CDR3 DNA sequence: TGTGCCAGCACGATCCTCTCGGGACTAGCGGAGGAGACCCAGTACTTC.

DNA of the CDR3: TGTGCCAGCAGTGAAGGGACAGGTGGCTACAATGAGCAGTTCTTC. As protein: CASSEGTGGYNEQFF. The chain employs TRBV2 and TRBJ2-1; 7 bases align to TRBD1. This CDR3 has 15 residues. Trimming cost V 1 base and J 3 bases; bases outside gene matches: 3. Per the germline V gene, CDR1 is SNHLY and CDR2 is FYNNEI.

This clone was counted once. The V gene is TRBV5-1, the J gene TRBJ1-6; maybe TRBD1 (5 bases). This CDR3 is built from 15 residues. Trimming shortened V by 3 bases and J by 7 bases, and 14 bases separated the two germline ends. CDR1 is SGHRS, CDR2 YFSETQ, per germline. CDR3 nucleotide sequence: TGCGCCAGCAGCTCTCCGGGGGGGGACAATTCACCCCTCCACTTT. Amino acid sequence: CASSSPGGDNSPLHF.

The chain has TRBV9 and TRBJ2-3, with a weak D call TRBD1 (6 bases). With 3 bases removed from V and 1 base from J, the gap between germline ends came to 12 bases. The germline gives CDR1 SGDLS, CDR2 YYNGEE. This CDR3 region has 15 residues. The CDR3 reads CASSGRRQGTDTQYF. The CDR3 region has the DNA TGTGCCAGCAGCGGACGACGACAGGGCACAGATACGCAGTATTTT.

The chain couples TRBV29-1 to TRBJ1-2, with a weak D call TRBD1 (6 bases). CDR1 and CDR2 from the germline V gene are SQVTM and ANQGSEA. The CDR3 loop spans 11 amino acids. The germline V and J ends were trimmed by 4 bases and 7 bases, with 10 bases remaining between them. The CDR3 DNA is TGCAGCGTTGTGGGGGCTTCTGGCTACACCTTC. Encoded protein: CSVVGASGYTF.

The chain has TRBV6-5 and TRBJ1-5; D perhaps matches TRBD1 (6 bases). Germline CDR1 is MNHEY and CDR2 is SVGAGI. V lost 5 bases and J 2 bases, leaving 13 bases between the germline ends. This CDR3 is built from 15 residues. Written as DNA, the CDR3 is TGTGCCAGCAGTCCAACAGGGACGGGCAATCAGCCCCAGCATTTT. This sequence encodes CASSPTGTGNQPQHF.

This clone was picked up a small number of times. V is TRBV4-1 and J is TRBJ2-7, with 8 bases that match TRBD1. The germline CDR1 and CDR2 sequences are MGHRA and YSYEKL. Trimming at V came to 0 bases and at J to 1 base, leaving 8 bases not matched to a gene. The CDR3 is made up of 17 amino acids. This CDR3 is CASSQEGPTGESYEQYF. The CDR3 coding sequence is TGCGCCAGCAGCCAAGAGGGTCCGACAGGGGAATCCTACGAGCAGTACTTC.

The rearrangement uses TRBV4-1 and TRBJ2-3; D is undetermined. The CDR3 length is 14 residues. V lost 2 bases to trimming and J lost 3 bases, with 9 bases between them. The germline V gene has CDR1 MGHRA and CDR2 YSYEKL. As DNA, the CDR3 is TGCGCCAGCAGCCAAATGGCGACAACAGATACGCAGTATTTT. Translation gives CASSQMATTDTQYF.

The chain recombines TRBV10-3 with TRBJ1-2; the match to TRBD1 covers 7 bases. The CDR3 consists of 17 residues. CDR1 is ENHRY and CDR2 is SYGVKD in the germline V gene. The V and J ends lost 2 bases and 2 bases, in that order; junction bases with no gene match: 11. CDR3 coding DNA: TGTGCCATCAGTGAGACGTTGCCCGGACAGGCCAACTATGGCTACACCTTC. This gives the protein CAISETLPGQANYGYTF.

The gene calls are TRBV9 and TRBJ2-3; 9 nucleotides line up with TRBD2. Germline V gene lookup returns CDR1 SGDLS and CDR2 YYNGEE. CDR3 length: 16 amino acids. Trimming at V came to 4 bases and at J to 0 bases, leaving 6 bases not matched to a gene. In DNA form, the CDR3 reads TGTGCCAGCAGCAACAGCGGGGGGCCTAGCACAGATACGCAGTATTTT. Its protein is CASSNSGGPSTDTQYF.

The gene calls are TRBV4-1 and TRBJ1-5; D call uncertain. The CDR3 contains 13 residues. V was trimmed by 0 bases and J by 6 bases, leaving 6 bases between them. CDR1 is MGHRA and CDR2 is YSYEKL in the germline V gene. The chain's CDR3 is CASSQERRQPQHF. The CDR3 DNA reads TGCGCCAGCAGCCAAGAGAGGCGTCAGCCCCAGCATTTT.

This clone has more than one count but fewer than ten. Other nucleotide sequences in the sample specify the same CDR3. This chain links TRBV7-9 with TRBJ1-4; a weak D match, TRBD1 (5 bases). Germline CDR1 and CDR2: SEHNR and FQNEAQ (reference sequence). CDR3 length equals 15 residues. Trimming took off 5 bases at V and 3 bases at J, with 13 bases between the two ends. CDR3: CASSRTGEANEKLFF. The CDR3 nucleotides are TGTGCCAGCAGCCGTACGGGGGAGGCTAATGAAAAACTGTTTTTT.

This chain joins TRBV5-6 and TRBJ1-2, with D perhaps TRBD1 (5 bases). Trimming removed 2 bases from V and 4 bases from J, with 9 bases in between. The CDR3 has 13 amino acids. Germline loops: CDR1 SGHDT, CDR2 YYEEEE. This CDR3 is CASSFRQTYGYTF. CDR3 nucleotides: TGTGCCAGCAGCTTCAGACAGACCTATGGCTACACCTTC. Based on the CDR3 plus reference TRBV5-6 and TRBJ1-2, the full variable domain is DAGVTQSPTHLIKTRGQQVTLRCSPKSGHDTVSWYQQALGQGPQFIFQYYEEEERQRGNFPDRFSGHQFPNYSSELNVNALLLGDSALYLCASSFRQTYGYTFGSGTRLTVV.

The chain carries TRBV29-1 and TRBJ1-2; 7 positions match TRBD1. From germline, CDR1 is SQVTM and CDR2 ANQGSEA. With 0 bases clipped from V and 8 bases from J, the junction kept 12 bases outside the gene matches. The CDR3 consists of 15 residues. The chain's CDR3 is CSVEEGQDARLGYTF. The CDR3 DNA follows: TGCAGCGTTGAAGAAGGACAGGATGCCAGATTGGGCTACACCTTC.

The chain recombines TRBV9 with TRBJ2-3, with D perhaps matching TRBD2 (5 bases). Trimming removed 2 bases from V and 3 bases from J, with 13 bases in between. Germline assignment: CDR1 SGDLS and CDR2 YYNGEE. The CDR3 loop spans 15 amino acids. CDR3: CASSVEGLRTDTQYF. CDR3 in DNA: TGTGCCAGCAGCGTCGAGGGTTTGAGGACAGATACGCAGTATTTT. The full variable domain, its missing parts supplied by reference TRBV9 and TRBJ2-3, is DSGVTQTPKHLITATGQRVTLRCSPRSGDLSVYWYQQSLDQGLQFLIQYYNGEERAKGNILERFSAQQFPDLHSELNLSSLELGDSALYFCASSVEGLRTDTQYFGPGTRLTVL.

The rearrangement joins TRBV5-8 to TRBJ2-3; 8 bases align to TRBD2. CDR1 and CDR2 from the germline V gene are SGHTS and YDEGEE. The CDR3 loop spans 13 amino acids. V gave up 5 bases and J gave up 6 bases; unmatched junction bases: 5. The CDR3 DNA is TGTGCCAGCAGGTATGGACTAGCCGATACGCAGTATTTT. It is translated as CASRYGLADTQYF.